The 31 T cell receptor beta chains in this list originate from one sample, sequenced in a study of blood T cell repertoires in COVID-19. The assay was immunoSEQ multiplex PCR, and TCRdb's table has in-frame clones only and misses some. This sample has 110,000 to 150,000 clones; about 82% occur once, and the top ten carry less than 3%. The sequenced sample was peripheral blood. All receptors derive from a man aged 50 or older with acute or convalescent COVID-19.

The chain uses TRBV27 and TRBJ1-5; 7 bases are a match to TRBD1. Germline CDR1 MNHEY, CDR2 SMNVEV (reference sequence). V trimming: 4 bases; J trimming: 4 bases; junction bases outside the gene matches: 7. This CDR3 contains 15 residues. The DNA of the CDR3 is TGTGCCAGCAGTTACGTACAGGGGTCTAATCAGCCCCAGCATTTT. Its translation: CASSYVQGSNQPQHF.

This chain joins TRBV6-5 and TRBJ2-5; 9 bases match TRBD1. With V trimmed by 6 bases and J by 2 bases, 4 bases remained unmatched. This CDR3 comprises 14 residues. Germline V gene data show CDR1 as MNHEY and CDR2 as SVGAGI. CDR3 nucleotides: TGTGCCAGCAGACGGACAGGGGCACAAGAGACCCAGTACTTC. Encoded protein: CASRRTGAQETQYF.

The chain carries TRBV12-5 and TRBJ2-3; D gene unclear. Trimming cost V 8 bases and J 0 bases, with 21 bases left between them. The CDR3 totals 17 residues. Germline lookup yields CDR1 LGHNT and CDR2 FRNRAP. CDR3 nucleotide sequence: TGTGCTAGTAGGCGAGCCACGAACTACTTGAGCACAGATACGCAGTATTTT. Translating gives CASRRATNYLSTDTQYF.

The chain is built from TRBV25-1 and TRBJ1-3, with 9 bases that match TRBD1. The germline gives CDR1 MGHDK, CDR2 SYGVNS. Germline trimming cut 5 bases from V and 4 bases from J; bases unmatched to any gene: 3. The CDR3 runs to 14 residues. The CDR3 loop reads CASSTGTGGNTIYF. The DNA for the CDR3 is TGTGCCAGCAGTACCGGGACAGGGGGAAACACCATATATTTT.

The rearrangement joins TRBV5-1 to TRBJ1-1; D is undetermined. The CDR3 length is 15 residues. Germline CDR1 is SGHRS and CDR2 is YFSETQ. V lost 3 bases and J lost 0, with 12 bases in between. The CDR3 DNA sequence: TGCGCCAGCAGCTCCCGCCCAGTTATGAACACTGAAGCTTTCTTT. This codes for CASSSRPVMNTEAFF.

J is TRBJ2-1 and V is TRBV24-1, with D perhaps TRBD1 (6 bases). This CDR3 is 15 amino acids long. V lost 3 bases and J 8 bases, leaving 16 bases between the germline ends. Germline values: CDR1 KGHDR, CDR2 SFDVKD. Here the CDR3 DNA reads TGTGCCACCAGTGATATTGGACAGACACGGGATGAGCAGTTCTTC. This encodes CATSDIGQTRDEQFF.

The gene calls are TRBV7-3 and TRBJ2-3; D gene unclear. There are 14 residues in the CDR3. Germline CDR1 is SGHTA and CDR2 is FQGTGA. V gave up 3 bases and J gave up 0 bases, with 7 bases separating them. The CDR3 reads CASSFSTSTDTQYF. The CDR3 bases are TGTGCCAGCAGCTTTTCGACAAGCACAGATACGCAGTATTTT.

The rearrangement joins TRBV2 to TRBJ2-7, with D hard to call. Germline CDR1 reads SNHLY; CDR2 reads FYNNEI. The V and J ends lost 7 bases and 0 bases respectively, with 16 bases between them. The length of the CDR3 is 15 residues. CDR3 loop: CASNPGPPLSYEQYF. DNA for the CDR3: TGTGCCAGCAATCCTGGGCCCCCTCTCTCCTACGAGCAGTACTTC.

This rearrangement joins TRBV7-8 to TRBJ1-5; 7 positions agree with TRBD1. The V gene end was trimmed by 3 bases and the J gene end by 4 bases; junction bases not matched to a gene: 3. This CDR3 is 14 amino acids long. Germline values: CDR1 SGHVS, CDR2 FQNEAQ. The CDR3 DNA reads TGTGCCAGCAGCTTGGGACAGAATAATCAGCCCCAGCATTTT. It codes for CASSLGQNNQPQHF. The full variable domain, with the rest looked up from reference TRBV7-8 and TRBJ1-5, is GAGVSQSPRYKVAKRGQDVALRCDPISGHVSLFWYQQALGQGPEFLTYFQNEAQLDKSGLPSDRFFAERPEGSVSTLKIQRTQQEDSAVYLCASSLGQNNQPQHFGDGTRLSIL.

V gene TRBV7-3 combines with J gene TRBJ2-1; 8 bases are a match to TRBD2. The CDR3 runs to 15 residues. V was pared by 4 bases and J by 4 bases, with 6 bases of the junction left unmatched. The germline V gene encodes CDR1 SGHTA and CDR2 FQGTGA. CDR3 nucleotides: TGTGCCAGCAGCTACGGGGGGGCCGTGTACAATGAGCAGTTCTTC. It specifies CASSYGGAVYNEQFF.

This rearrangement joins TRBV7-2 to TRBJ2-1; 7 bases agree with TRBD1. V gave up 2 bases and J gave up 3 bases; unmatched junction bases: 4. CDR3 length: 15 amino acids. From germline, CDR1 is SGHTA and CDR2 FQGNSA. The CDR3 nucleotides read TGTGCCAGCAGCTTAACAGGGGACAACTACAATGAGCAGTTCTTC. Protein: CASSLTGDNYNEQFF.

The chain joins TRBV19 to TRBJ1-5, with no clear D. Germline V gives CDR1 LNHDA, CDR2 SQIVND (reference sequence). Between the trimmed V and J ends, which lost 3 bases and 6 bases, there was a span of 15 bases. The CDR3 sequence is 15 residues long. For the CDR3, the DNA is TGTGCCAGTAGTATGTACTCCCGAGGGAGTCAGCCCCAGCATTTT. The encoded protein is CASSMYSRGSQPQHF.

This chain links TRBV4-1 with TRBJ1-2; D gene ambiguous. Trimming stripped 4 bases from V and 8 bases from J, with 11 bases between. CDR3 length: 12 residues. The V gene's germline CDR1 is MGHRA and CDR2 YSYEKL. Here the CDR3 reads CASSPGVYGYTF. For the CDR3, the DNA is TGCGCCAGCAGCCCCGGGGTGTACGGCTACACCTTC.

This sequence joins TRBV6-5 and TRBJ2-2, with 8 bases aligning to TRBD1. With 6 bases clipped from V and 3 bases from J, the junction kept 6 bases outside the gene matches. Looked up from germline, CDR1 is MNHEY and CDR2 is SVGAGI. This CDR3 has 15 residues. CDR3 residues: CASREQGADTGELFF. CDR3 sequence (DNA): TGTGCCAGCAGAGAGCAGGGGGCGGACACCGGGGAGCTGTTTTTT.

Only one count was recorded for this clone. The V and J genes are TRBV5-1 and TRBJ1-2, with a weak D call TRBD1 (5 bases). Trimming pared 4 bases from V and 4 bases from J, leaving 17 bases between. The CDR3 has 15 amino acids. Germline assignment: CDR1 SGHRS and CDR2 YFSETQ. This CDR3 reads CASSPRVGHGYGYTF. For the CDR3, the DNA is TGCGCCAGCAGCCCCCGGGTCGGACATGGCTATGGCTACACCTTC.

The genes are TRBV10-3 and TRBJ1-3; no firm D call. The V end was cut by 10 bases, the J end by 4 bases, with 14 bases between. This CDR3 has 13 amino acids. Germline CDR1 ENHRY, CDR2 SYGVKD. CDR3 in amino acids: CASQVVQGNTIYF. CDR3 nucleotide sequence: TGTGCCAGTCAGGTGGTGCAAGGAAACACCATATATTTT.

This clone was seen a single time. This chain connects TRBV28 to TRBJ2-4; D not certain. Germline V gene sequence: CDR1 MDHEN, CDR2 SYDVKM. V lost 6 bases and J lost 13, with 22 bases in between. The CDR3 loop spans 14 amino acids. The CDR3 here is CASSPQPQVKTQYF. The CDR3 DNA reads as TGTGCCAGCAGCCCCCAGCCCCAGGTGAAGACACAGTACTTC.

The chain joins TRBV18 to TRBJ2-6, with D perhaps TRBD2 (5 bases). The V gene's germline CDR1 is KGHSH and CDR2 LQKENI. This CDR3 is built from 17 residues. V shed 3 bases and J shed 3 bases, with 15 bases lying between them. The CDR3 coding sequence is TGTGCCAGCTCACCCCCGACCGGGGAAGGTGGGGCCAACGTCCTGACTTTC. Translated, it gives CASSPPTGEGGANVLTF.

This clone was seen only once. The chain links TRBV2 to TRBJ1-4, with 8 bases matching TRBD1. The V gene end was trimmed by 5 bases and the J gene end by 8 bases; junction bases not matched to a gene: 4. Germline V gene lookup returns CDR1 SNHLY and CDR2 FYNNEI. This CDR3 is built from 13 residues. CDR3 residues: CASSSRTGEKLFF. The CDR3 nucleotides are TGTGCCAGCAGTTCCAGGACAGGGGAAAAACTGTTTTTT.

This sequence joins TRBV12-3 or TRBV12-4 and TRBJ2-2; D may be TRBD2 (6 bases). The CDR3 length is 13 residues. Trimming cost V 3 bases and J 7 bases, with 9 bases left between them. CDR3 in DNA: TGTGCCAGCAGTTTCATGGGGGGCGGGGAGCTGTTTTTT. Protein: CASSFMGGGELFF.

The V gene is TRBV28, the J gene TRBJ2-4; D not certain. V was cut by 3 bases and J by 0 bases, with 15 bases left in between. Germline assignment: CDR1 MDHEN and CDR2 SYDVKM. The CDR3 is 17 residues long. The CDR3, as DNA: TGTGCCAGCAGTTTGCTACACTATCGCAAAGCCAAAAACATTCAGTACTTC. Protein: CASSLLHYRKAKNIQYF.

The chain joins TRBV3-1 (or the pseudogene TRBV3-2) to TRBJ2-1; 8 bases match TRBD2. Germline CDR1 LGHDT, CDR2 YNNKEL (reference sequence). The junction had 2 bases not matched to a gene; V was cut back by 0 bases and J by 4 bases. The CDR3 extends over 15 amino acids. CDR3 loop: CASSQDTGGYNEQFF. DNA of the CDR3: TGTGCCAGCAGCCAAGATACGGGGGGGTACAATGAGCAGTTCTTC.

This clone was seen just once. The CDR3 region is CASSIDASGTQYF. The CDR3 DNA follows: TGTGCCAGTAGTATAGACGCTAGCGGTACGCAGTATTTT. The gene calls are TRBV19 and TRBJ2-3; 7 bases agree with TRBD2. Unmatched junction bases numbered 2, after V lost 0 bases and J lost 8 bases. Germline lookup yields CDR1 LNHDA and CDR2 SQIVND (reference sequence). This CDR3 comprises 13 residues.

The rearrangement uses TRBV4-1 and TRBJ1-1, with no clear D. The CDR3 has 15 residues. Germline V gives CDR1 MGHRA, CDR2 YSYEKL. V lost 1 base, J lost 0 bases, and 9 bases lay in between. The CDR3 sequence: CASSQVSAVNTEAFF. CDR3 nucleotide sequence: TGCGCCAGCAGCCAAGTGAGTGCTGTGAACACTGAAGCTTTCTTT.

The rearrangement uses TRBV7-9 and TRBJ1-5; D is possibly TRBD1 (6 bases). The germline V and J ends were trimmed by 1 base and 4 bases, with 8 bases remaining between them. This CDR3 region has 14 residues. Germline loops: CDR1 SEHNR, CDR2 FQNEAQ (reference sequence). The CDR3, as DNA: TGTGCCAGCAGCTTAGAAACAGGGAATCAGCCCCAGCATTTT. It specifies CASSLETGNQPQHF. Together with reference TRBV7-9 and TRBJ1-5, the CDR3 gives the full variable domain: DTGVSQNPRHKITKRGQNVTFRCDPISEHNRLYWYRQTLGQGPEFLTYFQNEAQLEKSRLLSDRFSAERPKGSFSTLEIQRTEQGDSAMYLCASSLETGNQPQHFGDGTRLSIL.

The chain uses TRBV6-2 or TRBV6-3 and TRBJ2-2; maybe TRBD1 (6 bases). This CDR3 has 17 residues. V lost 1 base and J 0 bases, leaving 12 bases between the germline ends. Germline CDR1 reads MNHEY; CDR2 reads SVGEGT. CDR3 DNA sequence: TGTGCCAGCAGTTACTTACCCGGGACATCGAACACCGGGGAGCTGTTTTTT. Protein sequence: CASSYLPGTSNTGELFF.

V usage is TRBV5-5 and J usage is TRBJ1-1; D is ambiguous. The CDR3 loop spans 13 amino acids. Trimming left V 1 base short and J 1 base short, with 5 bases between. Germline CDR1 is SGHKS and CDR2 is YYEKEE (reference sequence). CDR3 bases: TGTGCCAGCAGCTTGATCCGGAACACTGAAGCTTTCTTT. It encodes CASSLIRNTEAFF.

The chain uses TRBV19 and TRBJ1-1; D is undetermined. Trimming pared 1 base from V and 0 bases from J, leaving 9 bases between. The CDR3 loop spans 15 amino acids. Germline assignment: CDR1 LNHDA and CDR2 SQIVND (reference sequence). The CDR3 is CASSIGSDMNTEAFF. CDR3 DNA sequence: TGTGCCAGTAGTATAGGGTCAGATATGAACACTGAAGCTTTCTTT. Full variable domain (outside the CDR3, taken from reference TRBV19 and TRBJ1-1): DGGITQSPKYLFRKEGQNVTLSCEQNLNHDAMYWYRQDPGQGLRLIYYSQIVNDFQKGDIAEGYSVSREKKESFPLTVTSAQKNPTAFYLCASSIGSDMNTEAFFGQGTRLTVV.

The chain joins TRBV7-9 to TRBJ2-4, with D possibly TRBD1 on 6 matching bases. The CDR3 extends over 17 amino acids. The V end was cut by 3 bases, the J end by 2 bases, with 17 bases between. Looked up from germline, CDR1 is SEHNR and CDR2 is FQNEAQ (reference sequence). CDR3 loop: CASSLLVGRGSKNIQYF. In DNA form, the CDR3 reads TGTGCCAGCAGCTTGTTAGTAGGAAGGGGGTCCAAAAACATTCAGTACTTC.

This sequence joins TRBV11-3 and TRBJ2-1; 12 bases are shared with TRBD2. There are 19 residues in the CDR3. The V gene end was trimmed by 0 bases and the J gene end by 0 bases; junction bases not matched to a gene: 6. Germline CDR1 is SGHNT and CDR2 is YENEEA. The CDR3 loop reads CASSLEGTSGLLSYNEQFF. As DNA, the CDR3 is TGTGCCAGCAGCTTAGAGGGGACTAGCGGGCTCCTCTCCTACAATGAGCAGTTCTTC.

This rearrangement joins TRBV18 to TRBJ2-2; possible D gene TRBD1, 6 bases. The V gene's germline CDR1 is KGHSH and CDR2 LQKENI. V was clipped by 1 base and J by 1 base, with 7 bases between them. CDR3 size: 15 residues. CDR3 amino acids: CASSPQGENTGELFF. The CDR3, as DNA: TGTGCCAGCTCACCACAGGGGGAGAACACCGGGGAGCTGTTTTTT. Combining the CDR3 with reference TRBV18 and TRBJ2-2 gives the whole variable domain NAGVMQNPRHLVRRRGQEARLRCSPMKGHSHVYWYRQLPEEGLKFMVYLQKENIIDESGMPKERFSAEFPKEGPSILRIQQVVRGDSAAYFCASSPQGENTGELFFGEGSRLTVL.